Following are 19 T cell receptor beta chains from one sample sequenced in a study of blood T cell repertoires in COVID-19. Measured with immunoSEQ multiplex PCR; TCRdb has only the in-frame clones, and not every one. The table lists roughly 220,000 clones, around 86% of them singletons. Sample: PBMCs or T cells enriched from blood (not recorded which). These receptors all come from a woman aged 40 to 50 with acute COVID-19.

The CDR3 DNA reads as TGTGCCAGCAGCCAGATACAGGGGGCGACTGAAGCTTTCTTT. Protein sequence: CASSQIQGATEAFF. The chain employs TRBV7-6 and TRBJ1-1; 9 positions match TRBD1. In germline, CDR1 is SGHVS, CDR2 FNYEAQ. Unmatched junction bases numbered 6, after V lost 5 bases and J lost 5 bases. The CDR3 has 14 residues.

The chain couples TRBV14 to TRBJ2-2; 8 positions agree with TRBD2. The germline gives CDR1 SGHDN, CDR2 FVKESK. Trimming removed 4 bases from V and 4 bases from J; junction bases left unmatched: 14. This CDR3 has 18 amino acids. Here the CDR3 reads CASSRSPGPRGGTGELFF. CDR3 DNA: TGTGCCAGCAGCCGGTCACCGGGGCCCCGGGGGGGCACCGGGGAGCTGTTTTTT.

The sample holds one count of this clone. The CDR3 nucleotides are TGCAGCGATCATGACACTGAAGCTTTCTTT. Translated: CSDHDTEAFF. The genes are TRBV29-1 and TRBJ1-1; D is unresolved. CDR1 is SQVTM and CDR2 is ANQGSEA in the germline V gene. The CDR3 extends over 10 amino acids. Trimming removed 7 bases at V and 3 bases at J, with 6 bases between.

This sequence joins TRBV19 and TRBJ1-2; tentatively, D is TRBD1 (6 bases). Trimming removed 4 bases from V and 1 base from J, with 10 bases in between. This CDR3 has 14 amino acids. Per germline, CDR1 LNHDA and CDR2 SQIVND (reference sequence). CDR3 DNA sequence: TGTGCCAGTAGTAGAGCAGGGGATAACTATGGCTACACCTTC. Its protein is CASSRAGDNYGYTF. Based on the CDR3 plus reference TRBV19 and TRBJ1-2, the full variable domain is DGGITQSPKYLFRKEGQNVTLSCEQNLNHDAMYWYRQDPGQGLRLIYYSQIVNDFQKGDIAEGYSVSREKKESFPLTVTSAQKNPTAFYLCASSRAGDNYGYTFGSGTRLTVV.

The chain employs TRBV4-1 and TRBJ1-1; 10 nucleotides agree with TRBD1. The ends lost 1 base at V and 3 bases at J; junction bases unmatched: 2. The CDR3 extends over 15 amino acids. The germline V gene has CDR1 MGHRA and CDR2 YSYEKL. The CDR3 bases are TGCGCCAGCAGCCAAGTGACAGGGGGCCACACTGAAGCTTTCTTT. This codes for CASSQVTGGHTEAFF.

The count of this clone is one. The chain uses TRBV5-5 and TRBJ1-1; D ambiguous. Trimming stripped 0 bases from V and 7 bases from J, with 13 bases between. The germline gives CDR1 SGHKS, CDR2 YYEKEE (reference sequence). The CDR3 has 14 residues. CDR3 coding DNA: TGTGCCAGCAGCTTGGCGAGGAGGACGGATGAAGCTTTCTTT. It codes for CASSLARRTDEAFF. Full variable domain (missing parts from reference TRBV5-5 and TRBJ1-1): DAGVTQSPTHLIKTRGQQVTLRCSPISGHKSVSWYQQVLGQGPQFIFQYYEKEERGRGNFPDRFSARQFPNYSSELNVNALLLGDSALYLCASSLARRTDEAFFGQGTRLTVV.

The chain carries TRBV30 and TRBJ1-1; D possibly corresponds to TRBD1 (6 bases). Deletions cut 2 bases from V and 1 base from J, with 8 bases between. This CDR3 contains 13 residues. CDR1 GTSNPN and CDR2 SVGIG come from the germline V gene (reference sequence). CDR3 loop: CAWSYRANTEAFF. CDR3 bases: TGTGCCTGGAGTTACAGGGCGAACACTGAAGCTTTCTTT.

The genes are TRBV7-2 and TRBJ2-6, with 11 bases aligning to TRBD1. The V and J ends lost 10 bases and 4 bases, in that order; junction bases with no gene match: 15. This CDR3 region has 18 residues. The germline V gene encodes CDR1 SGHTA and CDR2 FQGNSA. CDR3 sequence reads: CATKAGTGGLLGANVLTF. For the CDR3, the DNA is TGTGCCACCAAAGCCGGGACAGGGGGTCTTTTAGGGGCCAACGTCCTGACTTTC.

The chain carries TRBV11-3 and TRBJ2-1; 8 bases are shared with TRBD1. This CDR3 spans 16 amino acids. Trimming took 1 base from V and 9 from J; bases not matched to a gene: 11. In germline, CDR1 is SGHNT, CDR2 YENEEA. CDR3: CASSLAGGINFGEQFF. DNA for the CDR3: TGTGCCAGCAGCTTAGCAGGGGGCATTAATTTCGGTGAGCAGTTCTTC. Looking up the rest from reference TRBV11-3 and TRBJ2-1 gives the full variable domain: EAGVVQSPRYKIIEKKQPVAFWCNPISGHNTLYWYLQNLGQGPELLIRYENEEAVDDSQLPKDRFSAERLKGVDSTLKIQPAELGDSAVYLCASSLAGGINFGEQFFGPGTRLTVL.

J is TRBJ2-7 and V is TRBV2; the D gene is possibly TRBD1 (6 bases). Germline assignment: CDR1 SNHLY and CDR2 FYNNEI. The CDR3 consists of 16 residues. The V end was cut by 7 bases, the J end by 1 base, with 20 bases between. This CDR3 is CASTRGGLERSYEQYF. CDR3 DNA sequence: TGTGCCAGCACTAGAGGGGGTTTGGAGCGGTCCTACGAGCAGTACTTC.

CDR3 sequence (DNA): TGTGCCAGCAGCGTAGATTCAGGGGGCTCTGGAAACACCATATATTTT. Translated, it gives CASSVDSGGSGNTIYF. The rearrangement joins TRBV9 to TRBJ1-3; 7 bases map to TRBD1. The germline CDR1 and CDR2 sequences are SGDLS and YYNGEE. V shed 0 bases, J shed 0 bases, and the junction held 3 bases outside the gene matches. The CDR3 is 16 residues long.

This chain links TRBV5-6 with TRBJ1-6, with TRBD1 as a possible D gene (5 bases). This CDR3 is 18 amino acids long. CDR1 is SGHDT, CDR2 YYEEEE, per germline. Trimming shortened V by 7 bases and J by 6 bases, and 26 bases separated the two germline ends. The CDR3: CASPSPEPQRQLNSPLHF. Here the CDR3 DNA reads TGTGCCAGCCCCTCCCCAGAGCCTCAGCGACAGCTTAATTCACCCCTCCACTTT.

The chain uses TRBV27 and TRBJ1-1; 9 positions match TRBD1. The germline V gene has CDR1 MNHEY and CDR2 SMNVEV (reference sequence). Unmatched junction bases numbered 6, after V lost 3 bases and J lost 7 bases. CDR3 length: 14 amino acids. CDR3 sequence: CASSFYRTGDEAFF. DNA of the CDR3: TGTGCCAGCAGTTTTTACAGGACAGGGGATGAAGCTTTCTTT.

This CDR3 is CASSTGQGQSPLHF. CDR3 DNA: TGCGCCAGCAGCACTGGACAGGGCCAATCACCCCTCCACTTT. The V call is TRBV5-1, the J call TRBJ1-6, with 8 bases identical to TRBD1. CDR3 length equals 14 residues. The ends lost 4 bases at V and 10 bases at J; junction bases unmatched: 7. Germline CDR1 is SGHRS and CDR2 is YFSETQ.

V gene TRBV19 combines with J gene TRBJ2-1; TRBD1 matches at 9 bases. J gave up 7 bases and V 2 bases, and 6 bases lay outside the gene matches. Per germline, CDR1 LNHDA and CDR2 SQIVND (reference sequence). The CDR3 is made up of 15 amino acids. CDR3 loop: CASSITGTGYNEQFF. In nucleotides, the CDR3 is TGTGCCAGTAGTATAACCGGGACAGGGTATAATGAGCAGTTCTTC.

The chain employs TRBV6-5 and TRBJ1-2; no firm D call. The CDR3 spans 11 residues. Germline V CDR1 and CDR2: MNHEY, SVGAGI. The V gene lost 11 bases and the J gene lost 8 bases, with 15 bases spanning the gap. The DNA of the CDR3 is TGTGCCCCCAGTACCGTTCCGGGCTACACCTTC. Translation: CAPSTVPGYTF.

The CDR3 protein is CASSATGGVWHEQFF. Written as DNA, the CDR3 is TGTGCCAGCAGCGCTACAGGGGGCGTTTGGCATGAGCAGTTCTTC. J is TRBJ2-1 and V is TRBV2, with TRBD1 matching 9 bases. The V gene end was trimmed by 6 bases and the J gene end by 8 bases; junction bases not matched to a gene: 11. CDR1 and CDR2 from the germline V gene are SNHLY and FYNNEI. This CDR3 comprises 15 residues.

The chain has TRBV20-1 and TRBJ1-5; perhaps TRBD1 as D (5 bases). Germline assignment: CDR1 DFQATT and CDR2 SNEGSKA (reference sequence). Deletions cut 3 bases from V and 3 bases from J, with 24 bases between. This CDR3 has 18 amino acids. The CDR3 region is CSASRPSGVEGFNQPQHF. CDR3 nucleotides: TGCAGTGCTAGTCGCCCCAGCGGAGTGGAGGGGTTCAATCAGCCCCAGCATTTT.

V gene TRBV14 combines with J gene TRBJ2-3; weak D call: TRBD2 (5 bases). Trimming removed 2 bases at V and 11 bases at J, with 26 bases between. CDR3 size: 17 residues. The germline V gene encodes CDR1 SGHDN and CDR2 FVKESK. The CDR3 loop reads CASSQSVTQRRERGQYF. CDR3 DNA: TGTGCCAGCAGCCAATCTGTGACCCAACGTAGGGAGAGAGGGCAGTATTTT.